Here is one TCR beta chain with its context. The CDR3 loop spans 14 amino acids. From germline, CDR1 is GTSNPN and CDR2 SVGIG (reference sequence). The V gene end was trimmed by 5 bases and the J gene end by 3 bases; junction bases not matched to a gene: 7. Sequencing was performed with immunoSEQ multiplex PCR; in TCRdb, only in-frame clones are kept and a portion is missing. The data show about 1.1 million clones, approximately 80% seen once. This record comes from a study of shared clonotypes between healthy human individuals. The chain is built from TRBV30 and TRBJ1-3, with TRBD1 matching over 7 bases. This sequence was found in a man aged 18-30 years in good health. Some clones in this sample may be carry-over from other donors' samples. Sequenced: memory CD4+ T cells from PBMCs. Subset described: CD45RA-negative fraction. CDR3 residues: CAWEGATYGNTIYF. The CDR3 DNA follows: TGTGCCTGGGAGGGGGCTACGTATGGAAACACCATATATTTT.